This record concerns one T cell receptor (beta chain) sequence. This specimen belongs to a study of T cell changes during pregnancy in multiple sclerosis. CDR1 is LGHNT and CDR2 is FRNRAP in the germline V gene. V lost 6 bases to trimming and J lost 0 bases, with 12 bases between them. This CDR3 has 15 residues. This table comes from immunoSEQ multiplex PCR, and its TCRdb copy is limited to in-frame clones, with some not included. Among about 32,000 clones listed, 90% to 95% were seen once. The rearrangement joins TRBV12-5 to TRBJ2-1, with D uncertain. The receptor was isolated from a female donor in good health, enrolled as a control in a pregnancy study. The sample in question was CD8+ T cells from peripheral blood mononuclear cells, obtained in the second trimester of pregnancy. The CDR3 protein is CASGSGSNSYNEQFF. For the CDR3, the DNA is TGTGCTAGTGGCTCCGGGTCCAACTCCTACAATGAGCAGTTCTTC.